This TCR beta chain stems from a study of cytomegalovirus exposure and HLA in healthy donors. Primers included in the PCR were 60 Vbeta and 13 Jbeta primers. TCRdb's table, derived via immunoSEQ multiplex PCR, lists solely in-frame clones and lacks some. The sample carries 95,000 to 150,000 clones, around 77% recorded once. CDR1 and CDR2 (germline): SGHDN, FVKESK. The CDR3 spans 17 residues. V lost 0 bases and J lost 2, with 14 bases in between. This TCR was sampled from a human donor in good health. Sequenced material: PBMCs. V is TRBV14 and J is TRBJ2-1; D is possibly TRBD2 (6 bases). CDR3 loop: CASSQEWVGGPYNEQFF. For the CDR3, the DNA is TGTGCCAGCAGCCAAGAATGGGTGGGAGGACCCTACAATGAGCAGTTCTTC.